The rows below give T cell receptor beta chains drawn from one sample of a study of cytomegalovirus exposure and HLA in healthy donors. This table comes from immunoSEQ multiplex PCR, and its TCRdb copy is limited to in-frame clones, with some not included. The sample yields 90,000 to 120,000 clones, more than 75% seen once. Sequenced: PBMCs. The receptors stem from a woman aged 50 to 65 in good health and CMV-seropositive. Both conserved end residues are part of each CDR3. The D gene is left open where the match is weak. Some rows mark clone size as missing; the rest say once, few, many or name a class of expanded clone.

J: TRBJ2-7; D: .; V: TRBV10-3; size: .; CDR3: CAIGSGMGEQYF; DNA: TGTGCCATCGGGTCGGGAATGGGGGAGCAGTACTTC
J: TRBJ1-5; D: .; V: TRBV28; size: .; CDR3: CASSPPSQPQHF; DNA: TGTGCCAGCAGTCCCCCGAGCCAGCCCCAGCATTTT
J: TRBJ1-3; D: TRBD1; V: TRBV18; size: .; CDR3: CASSPPGQGNSGNTIYF; DNA: TGTGCCAGCTCACCACCGGGACAGGGCAATTCTGGAAACACCATATATTTT
J: TRBJ1-2; D: .; V: TRBV2; size: .; CDR3: CASSEATTGTGYTF; DNA: TGTGCCAGCAGTGAAGCGACCACAGGGACTGGCTACACCTTC
J: TRBJ2-7; D: TRBD1; V: TRBV10-3; size: .; CDR3: CAIGQAYEQYF; DNA: TGTGCCATCGGACAGGCCTACGAGCAGTACTTC
J: TRBJ2-5; D: .; V: TRBV7-6; size: .; CDR3: CASSLVRETQYF; DNA: TGTGCCAGCAGCTTAGTCCGGGAGACCCAGTACTTC
J: TRBJ2-3; D: .; V: TRBV2; size: .; CDR3: CASTGLADTQYF; DNA: TGTGCCAGCACCGGACTGGCAGATACGCAGTATTTT
J: TRBJ2-7; D: TRBD1; V: TRBV7-9; size: .; CDR3: CASSLTGTGSYEQYF; DNA: TGTGCCAGCAGCTTAACCGGGACAGGGAGCTACGAGCAGTACTTC
J: TRBJ1-4; D: TRBD1; V: TRBV11-1; size: .; CDR3: CASSSGQGGKLFF; DNA: TGTGCCAGCAGCTCAGGACAGGGAGGAAAACTGTTTTTT
J: TRBJ1-4; D: TRBD1; V: TRBV30; size: once; CDR3: CAWSVDRTGAAEKLFF; DNA: TGTGCCTGGAGTGTAGATAGGACAGGAGCAGCTGAAAAACTGTTTTTT
J: TRBJ1-6; D: TRBD1; V: TRBV5-6; size: .; CDR3: CASSLAPLRTGTNSPLHF; DNA: TGTGCCAGCAGCTTGGCCCCCCTCCGGACAGGAACAAATTCACCCCTCCACTTT
J: TRBJ2-3; D: TRBD1; V: TRBV30; size: .; CDR3: CAWSTMGQILSTDTQYF; DNA: TGTGCCTGGAGTACCATGGGACAGATTCTTAGCACAGATACGCAGTATTTT
J: TRBJ2-3; D: TRBD2; V: TRBV5-6; size: .; CDR3: CASSRGGSLTDTQYF; DNA: TGTGCCAGCAGCAGGGGCGGGAGCCTCACAGATACGCAGTATTTT
J: TRBJ1-5; D: TRBD1; V: TRBV27; size: few; CDR3: CASSLGTGANQPQHF; DNA: TGTGCCAGCAGTTTAGGGACAGGGGCTAATCAGCCCCAGCATTTT
J: TRBJ1-2; D: .; V: TRBV2; size: .; CDR3: CASSNGYGYTF; DNA: TGTGCCAGCTCAAACGGGTATGGCTACACCTTC
J: TRBJ2-1; D: TRBD2; V: TRBV27; size: .; CDR3: CASSLGTSGGAGQFF; DNA: TGTGCCAGCAGTTTAGGGACTAGCGGGGGGGCCGGGCAGTTCTTC
J: TRBJ1-1; D: .; V: TRBV6-6; size: .; CDR3: CASAFGQFEAFF; DNA: TGTGCCAGTGCTTTTGGACAGTTTGAAGCTTTCTTT
J: TRBJ1-1; D: .; V: TRBV7-9; size: many; CDR3: CASGQHTEAFF; DNA: TGTGCCAGCGGACAGCATACTGAAGCTTTCTTT
J: TRBJ1-1; D: TRBD1; V: TRBV18; size: .; CDR3: CASSPPGQGGTEAFF; DNA: TGTGCCAGCTCACCGCCGGGACAGGGGGGCACTGAAGCTTTCTTT
J: TRBJ2-7; D: .; V: TRBV7-9; size: .; CDR3: CASISSGVREQYF; DNA: TGTGCCAGCATCTCCTCGGGTGTGCGGGAGCAGTACTTC
J: TRBJ2-7; D: TRBD1; V: TRBV6-5; size: .; CDR3: CASSFRDRDYEQYF; DNA: TGTGCCAGCAGTTTCCGGGACAGGGACTACGAGCAGTACTTC
J: TRBJ1-1; D: TRBD1; V: TRBV5-8; size: few; CDR3: CASSPRTGTGTEAFF; DNA: TGTGCCAGCAGCCCCCGGACAGGAACGGGGACTGAAGCTTTCTTT
J: TRBJ1-4; D: TRBD1; V: TRBV6-5; size: .; CDR3: CASDRGKVKEKLFF; DNA: TGTGCCAGTGACAGGGGGAAGGTAAAAGAAAAACTGTTTTTT
J: TRBJ2-7; D: .; V: TRBV5-6; size: .; CDR3: CASSLARIYEQYF; DNA: TGTGCCAGCAGCTTGGCGAGAATCTACGAGCAGTACTTC
J: TRBJ1-3; D: TRBD1; V: TRBV4-1; size: few; CDR3: CASSPGRQGRLGNTIYF; DNA: TGCGCCAGCAGCCCTGGGCGACAGGGGCGCTTAGGAAACACCATATATTTT
J: TRBJ1-1; D: TRBD1; V: TRBV7-3; size: .; CDR3: CASSRGQGIGSTEAFF; DNA: TGTGCCAGCAGCAGAGGACAGGGAATTGGATCGACTGAAGCTTTCTTT